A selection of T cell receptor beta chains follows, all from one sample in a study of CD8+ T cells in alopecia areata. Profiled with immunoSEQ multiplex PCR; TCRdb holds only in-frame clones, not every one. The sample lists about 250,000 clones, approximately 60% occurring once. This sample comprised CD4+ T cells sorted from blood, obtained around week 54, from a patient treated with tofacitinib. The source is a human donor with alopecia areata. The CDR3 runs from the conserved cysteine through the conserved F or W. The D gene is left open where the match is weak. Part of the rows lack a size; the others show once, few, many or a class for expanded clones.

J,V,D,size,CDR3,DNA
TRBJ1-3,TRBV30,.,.,CAWSEAFFGNTIYF,TGTGCCTGGAGTGAGGCGTTCTTCGGAAACACCATATATTTT
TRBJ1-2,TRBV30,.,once,CAWSSAYGYTF,TGTGCCTGGAGTTCCGCCTATGGCTACACCTTC
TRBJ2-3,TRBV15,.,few,CATSQTTDTQYF,TGTGCCACCAGCCAAACAACCGATACGCAGTATTTT
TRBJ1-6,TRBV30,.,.,CAWTNYSGSPLHF,TGTGCCTGGACCAACTACAGCGGTTCACCCCTCCACTTT
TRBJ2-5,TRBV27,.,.,CASSLGSKETQYF,TGTGCCAGCAGTTTAGGGAGCAAAGAGACCCAGTACTTC
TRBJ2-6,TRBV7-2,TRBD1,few,CASSMDRVDSGANVLTF,TGTGCCAGCAGCATGGACAGGGTCGACTCTGGGGCCAACGTCCTGACTTTC
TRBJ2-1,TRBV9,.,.,CASSVGIGTDNEQFF,TGTGCCAGCAGCGTAGGGATAGGCACCGACAATGAGCAGTTCTTC
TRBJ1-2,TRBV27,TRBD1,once,CASRRQGSLDGYTF,TGTGCCAGCAGGAGACAGGGCTCTTTGGATGGCTACACCTTC
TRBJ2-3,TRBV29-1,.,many,CSVEGAKGADTQYF,TGCAGCGTTGAAGGGGCCAAGGGGGCAGATACGCAGTATTTT
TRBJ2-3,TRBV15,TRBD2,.,CATSRAGGGATDTQYF,TGTGCCACCAGCAGGGCCGGCGGGGGGGCAACAGATACGCAGTATTTT
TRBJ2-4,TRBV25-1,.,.,CASSDSRNIQYF,TGTGCCAGCAGTGATTCCAGAAACATTCAGTACTTC
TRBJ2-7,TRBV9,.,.,CASSPVGVYEQYF,TGTGCCAGCAGCCCCGTGGGCGTCTACGAGCAGTACTTC
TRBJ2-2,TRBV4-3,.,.,CASSQSSRNTGELFF,TGCGCCAGCAGCCAATCGTCGCGGAACACCGGGGAGCTGTTTTTT
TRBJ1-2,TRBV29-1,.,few,CSALAGGAYTF,TGCAGTGCTTTGGCTGGGGGAGCCTACACCTTC
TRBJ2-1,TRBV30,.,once,CAWSIQLSEQFF,TGTGCCTGGAGTATCCAGCTATCGGAGCAGTTCTTC
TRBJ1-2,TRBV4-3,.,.,CASSQVPGAGYTF,TGCGCCAGCAGCCAAGTGCCGGGGGCGGGCTACACCTTC
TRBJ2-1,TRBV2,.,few,CASIEGFYNEQFF,TGTGCCAGCATCGAGGGGTTCTACAATGAGCAGTTCTTC
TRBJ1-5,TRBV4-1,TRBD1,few,CASSQVPDRANQPQHF,TGCGCCAGCAGCCAAGTTCCAGACAGGGCCAATCAGCCCCAGCATTTT
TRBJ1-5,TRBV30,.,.,CAWATDSNQPQHF,TGTGCCTGGGCGACAGATAGCAATCAGCCCCAGCATTTT
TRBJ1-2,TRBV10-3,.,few,CAISESGGRGGYTF,TGTGCCATCAGTGAATCGGGCGGCCGCGGGGGCTACACCTTC